The source of this TCR beta chain is a study of OX40 agonist ivuxolimab in advanced cancers. Germline loops: CDR1 LNHDA, CDR2 SQIVND (reference sequence). This CDR3 has 15 residues. After removal of 5 bases from V and 5 bases from J, the junction contained 8 bases not matched to a gene. TCRdb keeps only in-frame clones here, not all; method: immunoSEQ multiplex PCR. The sample includes around 80,000 clones, 85% seen only once; the top ten take roughly 3.1%. The sequence derives from an adult with an advanced solid tumor such as melanoma, head and neck, liver or kidney cancer. V is TRBV19 and J is TRBJ2-2, with TRBD1 identical over 7 bases. This specimen was CD4+ or CD8+ T cells sorted from blood, taken in a trial of the OX40 agonist ivuxolimab. This chain's CDR3 is CASSSRQGVTGELFF. CDR3 DNA sequence: TGTGCCAGTAGTTCACGACAGGGTGTGACCGGGGAGCTGTTTTTT. Looking up the rest from reference TRBV19 and TRBJ2-2 gives the full variable domain: DGGITQSPKYLFRKEGQNVTLSCEQNLNHDAMYWYRQDPGQGLRLIYYSQIVNDFQKGDIAEGYSVSREKKESFPLTVTSAQKNPTAFYLCASSSRQGVTGELFFGEGSRLTVL.